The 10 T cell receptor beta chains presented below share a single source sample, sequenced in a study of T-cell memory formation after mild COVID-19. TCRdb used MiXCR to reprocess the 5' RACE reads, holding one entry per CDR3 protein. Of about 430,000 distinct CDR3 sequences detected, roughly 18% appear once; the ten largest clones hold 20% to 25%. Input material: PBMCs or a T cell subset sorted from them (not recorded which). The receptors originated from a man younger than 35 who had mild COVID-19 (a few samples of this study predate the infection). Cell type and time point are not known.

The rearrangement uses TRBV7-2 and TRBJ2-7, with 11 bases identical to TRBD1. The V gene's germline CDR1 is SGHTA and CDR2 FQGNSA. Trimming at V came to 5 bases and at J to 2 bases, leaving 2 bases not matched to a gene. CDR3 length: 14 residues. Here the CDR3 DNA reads TGTGCCAGCAGCCGGGACAGGGGGACCTACGAGCAGTACTTC. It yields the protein CASSRDRGTYEQYF.

The CDR3: CASTHRLSRVMYGYTF. The CDR3 coding sequence is TGTGCCAGCACCCATCGCCTATCCAGGGTTATGTATGGCTACACCTTC. The chain uses TRBV6-2 or TRBV6-3 and TRBJ1-2, with a possible D match to TRBD1 (5 bases). The CDR3 contains 16 residues. Germline loops: CDR1 MNHEY, CDR2 SVGEGT. V was clipped by 7 bases and J by 5 bases, with 23 bases between them.

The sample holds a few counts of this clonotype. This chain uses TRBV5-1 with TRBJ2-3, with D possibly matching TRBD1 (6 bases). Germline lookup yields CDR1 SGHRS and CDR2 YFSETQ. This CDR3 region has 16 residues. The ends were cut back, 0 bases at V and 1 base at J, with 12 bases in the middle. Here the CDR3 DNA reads TGCGCCAGCAGCTTGGGCCAGGGGAGTGGCACAGATACGCAGTATTTT. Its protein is CASSLGQGSGTDTQYF.

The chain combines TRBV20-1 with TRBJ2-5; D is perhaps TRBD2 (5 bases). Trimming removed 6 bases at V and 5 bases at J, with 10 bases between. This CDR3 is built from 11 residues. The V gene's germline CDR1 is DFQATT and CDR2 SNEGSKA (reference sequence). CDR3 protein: CSATEGETQYF. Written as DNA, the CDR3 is TGCAGTGCAACAGAGGGCGAGACCCAGTACTTC.

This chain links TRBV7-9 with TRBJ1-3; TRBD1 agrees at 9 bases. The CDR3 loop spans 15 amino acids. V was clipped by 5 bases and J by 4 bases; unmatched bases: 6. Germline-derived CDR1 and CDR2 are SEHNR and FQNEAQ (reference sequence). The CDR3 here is CASSRTGAGGNTIYF. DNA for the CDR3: TGTGCCAGCAGCCGGACAGGGGCAGGAGGAAACACCATATATTTT.

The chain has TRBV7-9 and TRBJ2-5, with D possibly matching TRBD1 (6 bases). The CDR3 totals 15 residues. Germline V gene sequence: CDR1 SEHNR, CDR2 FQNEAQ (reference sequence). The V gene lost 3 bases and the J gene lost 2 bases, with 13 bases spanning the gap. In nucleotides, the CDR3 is TGTGCCAGCAGCTTTAATAGAGGGGGACAAGAGACCCAGTACTTC. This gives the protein CASSFNRGGQETQYF.

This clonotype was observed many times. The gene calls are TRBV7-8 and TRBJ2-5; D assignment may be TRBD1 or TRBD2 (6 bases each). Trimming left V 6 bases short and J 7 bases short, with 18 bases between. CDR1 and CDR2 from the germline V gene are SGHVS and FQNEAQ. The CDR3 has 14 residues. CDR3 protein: CASRVPRGPRTQYF. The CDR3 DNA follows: TGTGCCAGCAGAGTCCCCCGGGGGCCCAGGACCCAGTACTTC.

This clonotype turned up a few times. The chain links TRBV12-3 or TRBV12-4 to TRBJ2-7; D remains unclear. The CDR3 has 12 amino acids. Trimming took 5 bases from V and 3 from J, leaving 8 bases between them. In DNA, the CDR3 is TGTGCCAGCAGTCTCATAAACTACGAGCAGTACTTC. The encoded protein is CASSLINYEQYF.

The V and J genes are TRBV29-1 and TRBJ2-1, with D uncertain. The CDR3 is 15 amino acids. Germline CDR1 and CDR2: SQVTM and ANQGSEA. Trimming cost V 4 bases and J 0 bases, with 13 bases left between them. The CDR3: CSVVRGLSSYNEQFF. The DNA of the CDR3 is TGCAGCGTTGTTCGCGGCTTAAGCTCCTACAATGAGCAGTTCTTC.

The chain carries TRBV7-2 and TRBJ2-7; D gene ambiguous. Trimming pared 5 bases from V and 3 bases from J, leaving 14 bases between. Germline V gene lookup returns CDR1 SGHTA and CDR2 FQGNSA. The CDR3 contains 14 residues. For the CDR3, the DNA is TGTGCCAGCAGCCAGTCAGGTTGGGGCTACGAGCAGTACTTC. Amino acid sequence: CASSQSGWGYEQYF. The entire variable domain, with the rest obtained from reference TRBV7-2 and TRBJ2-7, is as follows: GAGVSQSPSNKVTEKGKDVELRCDPISGHTALYWYRQSLGQGLEFLIYFQGNSAPDKSGLPSDRFSAERTGGSVSTLTIQRTQQEDSAVYLCASSQSGWGYEQYFGPGTRLTVT.